This is a list of T cell receptor beta chains from one sample in a study of blood T cell repertoires in COVID-19. Assay used: immunoSEQ multiplex PCR; TCRdb lists only in-frame clones, some missing. The sample carries roughly 380,000 clones, roughly 90% recorded once. Sequenced: PBMCs or T cells enriched from blood (not recorded which). The source of these receptors is a woman in her thirties who had recovered from COVID-19. Each CDR3 is given with its conserved first and last residue. Fields, in order: V gene, clone size, J gene, D gene, CDR3 protein, CDR3 DNA. A D gene is named only where the DNA matches it firmly. Rows may omit the clone size; those that give it use once, few, many or a size class.

>TRBV5-1|once|TRBJ2-7|TRBD1
CASSSQGAAYEQYF
TGCGCCAGCAGCTCACAGGGGGCGGCCTACGAGCAGTACTTC
>TRBV3-1/TRBV3-2|-|TRBJ1-2|TRBD1
CASSRGGQVVYGYTF
TGTGCCAGCAGCCGCGGGGGACAGGTAGTCTATGGCTACACCTTC
>TRBV19|-|TRBJ2-3|TRBD2
CASSIKRGGTDTQYF
TGTGCCAGTAGTATTAAGCGGGGGGGCACAGATACGCAGTATTTT
>TRBV10-2|-|TRBJ2-3|TRBD2
CASRGGATRDTQYF
TGCGCCAGCAGGGGAGGGGCTACTCGGGATACGCAGTATTTT
>TRBV2|-|TRBJ1-1|-
CARIIGQGNTEAFF
TGTGCCAGGATAATAGGGCAGGGCAACACTGAAGCTTTCTTT
>TRBV18|-|TRBJ1-1|-
CASSLLLSENTEAFF
TGTGCCAGCTCACTACTACTCAGCGAGAACACTGAAGCTTTCTTT
>TRBV13|once|TRBJ1-1|TRBD1
CASSLRTGNTEAFF
TGTGCCAGCAGCCTCCGGACAGGGAACACTGAAGCTTTCTTT
>TRBV4-2|-|TRBJ2-1|-
CASSPSTRDNEQFF
TGTGCCAGCAGCCCATCGACTCGTGACAATGAGCAGTTCTTC
>TRBV5-5|few|TRBJ1-1|TRBD1
CASSLVTGDTEAFF
TGTGCCAGCAGCTTGGTTACAGGGGACACTGAAGCTTTCTTT
>TRBV7-3|-|TRBJ2-1|TRBD2
CASSITSGEIYNEQFF
TGTGCCAGCAGCATCACTAGCGGGGAGATTTACAATGAGCAGTTCTTC
>TRBV12-3/TRBV12-4|-|TRBJ2-5|TRBD1
CASSIQGEETQYF
TGTGCCAGCAGTATACAGGGGGAAGAGACCCAGTACTTC
>TRBV19|-|TRBJ2-1|TRBD2
CASSSGLAGGESSYNEQFF
TGTGCCAGTAGTTCGGGACTAGCGGGAGGAGAAAGCTCCTACAATGAGCAGTTCTTC
>TRBV5-3|-|TRBJ2-7|TRBD2
CARSASGTSGMSSYEQYF
TGTGCCAGAAGCGCCTCCGGGACTAGCGGGATGAGCTCCTACGAGCAGTACTTC
>TRBV7-2|-|TRBJ1-2|TRBD1
CASSLAGQGGYGYTF
TGTGCCAGCAGCTTAGCCGGACAGGGTGGCTATGGCTACACCTTC
>TRBV29-1|-|TRBJ2-7|-
CSVGKSGGGQPSYEQYF
TGCAGCGTTGGGAAGAGTGGGGGGGGACAACCTTCCTACGAGCAGTACTTC
>TRBV19|-|TRBJ1-1|TRBD1
CASTNLDRGNTEAFF
TGTGCCAGTACCAACCTCGACAGGGGGAACACTGAAGCTTTCTTT
>TRBV9|once|TRBJ1-1|-
CASSAGLFGTEAFF
TGTGCCAGCAGCGCAGGGTTATTTGGCACTGAAGCTTTCTTT
>TRBV6-5|-|TRBJ1-4|TRBD1
CASSFTGDEKLFF
TGTGCCAGCAGTTTTACAGGGGATGAAAAACTGTTTTTT
>TRBV11-2|-|TRBJ2-7|-
CASSFTSSEGQPTYEQYF
TGTGCCAGCAGCTTCACTTCCTCAGAGGGACAACCTACCTACGAGCAGTACTTC
>TRBV5-1|-|TRBJ1-2|TRBD1
CASSLLTGSRYTF
TGCGCCAGCAGCCTGCTGACAGGGAGCCGCTACACCTTC
>TRBV29-1|-|TRBJ1-6|TRBD1
CSARTGESPLHF
TGCAGCGCCAGGACAGGGGAATCACCCCTCCACTTT
>TRBV19|-|TRBJ2-2|TRBD1
CASSMGQGSTGELFF
TGTGCCAGTAGTATGGGACAGGGGTCCACCGGGGAGCTGTTTTTT
>TRBV7-2|-|TRBJ2-7|TRBD2
CASSLGSGGGYEQYF
TGTGCCAGCAGCCTAGGGTCGGGAGGGGGCTACGAGCAGTACTTC
>TRBV30|once|TRBJ1-6|-
CAWSGATFYNSPLHF
TGTGCCTGGAGTGGTGCTACCTTCTATAATTCACCCCTCCACTTT
>TRBV5-1|-|TRBJ2-1|TRBD2
CASRGVAGDHNEQFF
TGCGCCAGCAGGGGGGTAGCGGGAGATCACAATGAGCAGTTCTTC
>TRBV15|-|TRBJ1-2|-
CATSRDRQNYGYTF
TGTGCCACCAGCAGAGATCGACAGAACTATGGCTACACCTTC
>TRBV4-2|-|TRBJ2-1|-
CASSQLSSEPFGNEQFF
TGTGCCAGCAGCCAATTATCTAGCGAACCGTTCGGGAATGAGCAGTTCTTC
>TRBV6-2/TRBV6-3|-|TRBJ2-1|-
CASSSGARGQFF
TGTGCCAGCAGTTCCGGGGCCAGGGGGCAGTTCTTC
>TRBV19|-|TRBJ1-2|TRBD1
CASSGYSQGVGGGYTF
TGTGCCAGTAGTGGGTACTCACAGGGGGTCGGCGGTGGCTACACCTTC
>TRBV11-2|-|TRBJ2-7|-
CASSLSPDSSYEQYF
TGTGCCAGCAGCTTAAGTCCGGACAGCTCCTACGAGCAGTACTTC
>TRBV10-1|-|TRBJ2-4|-
CASSESSGGKNIQYF
TGCGCCAGCAGTGAGTCGAGTGGAGGCAAAAACATTCAGTACTTC
>TRBV24-1|once|TRBJ2-3|-
CATSDLARSADTQYF
TGTGCCACCAGTGATTTGGCTAGAAGTGCAGATACGCAGTATTTT
>TRBV29-1|-|TRBJ1-2|-
CSVGQAGGYTF
TGCAGCGTTGGACAGGCCGGTGGCTACACCTTC